A single sample gave rise to the 29 T cell receptor beta chains below, sequenced in a study of cytomegalovirus exposure and HLA in healthy donors (dated by TCRdb to 2015 to 2018). Libraries were built with the immunoSEQ multiplex PCR assay. The multiplex PCR relied on a mix of 60 forward primers for TCR Vbeta segments and 13 reverse primers for TCR Jbeta segments. TCRdb holds this immuneACCESS table with in-frame rearrangements only. Some clones are missing; in checked studies, unresolved V genes explain under half, and the rest has no known cause. The sample profile shows 150,000 to 200,000 clones; about three quarters of them were found once. Of the sample, about 4.3% is held by the ten largest clones. What was sequenced was PBMCs. These receptors all come from a man between 18 and 35 years old in good health and CMV-seropositive.

The V call is TRBV9, the J call TRBJ2-5; D is possibly TRBD1 (5 bases). Germline loops: CDR1 SGDLS, CDR2 YYNGEE. Trimming removed 0 bases at V and 2 bases at J, with 5 bases between. The CDR3 is made up of 13 amino acids. The CDR3 DNA follows: TGTGCCAGCAGCGTAGGACAGCAAGAGACCCAGTACTTC. Protein product: CASSVGQQETQYF.

The chain employs TRBV10-2 and TRBJ2-7; 12 bases line up with TRBD2. CDR3 length: 16 residues. The ends lost 2 bases at V and 2 bases at J; junction bases unmatched: 4. CDR1 and CDR2 from the germline V gene are WSHSY and SAAADI. CDR3 region: CASSETGTSGPYEQYV. CDR3 coding DNA: TGCGCCAGCAGTGAGACCGGGACTAGCGGGCCCTACGAGCAGTACGTC.

The chain employs TRBV6-5 and TRBJ1-5, with TRBD1 matching 9 bases. Losses at the gene ends were 5 bases for V and 5 bases for J; bases not matched to a gene: 4. The CDR3 loop spans 14 amino acids. Germline assignment: CDR1 MNHEY and CDR2 SVGAGI. This chain's CDR3 is CASSPRTGDQPQHF. CDR3 sequence (DNA): TGTGCCAGCAGTCCCCGGACAGGGGATCAGCCCCAGCATTTT.

J is TRBJ1-1 and V is TRBV30; D perhaps matches TRBD1 (5 bases). The CDR3 spans 15 residues. Germline-derived CDR1 and CDR2 are GTSNPN and SVGIG (reference sequence). With 0 bases removed from V and 3 bases from J, the gap between germline ends came to 14 bases. CDR3: CAWSVGRIGDTEAFF. CDR3 in DNA: TGTGCCTGGAGTGTCGGGCGGATAGGGGACACTGAAGCTTTCTTT.

The sample holds a few counts of this clone. The genes are TRBV25-1 and TRBJ1-1; TRBD1 might be the D (5 bases). Germline assignment: CDR1 MGHDK and CDR2 SYGVNS. This CDR3 region has 15 residues. V gave up 0 bases and J gave up 1 base, with 9 bases separating them. The CDR3 is CASSEYGHQNTEAFF. CDR3 DNA sequence: TGTGCCAGCAGTGAATATGGACACCAGAACACTGAAGCTTTCTTT.

V gene TRBV28 combines with J gene TRBJ2-2; 14 positions match TRBD2. Trimming at V came to 3 bases and at J to 4 bases, leaving 4 bases not matched to a gene. CDR3 length equals 17 residues. The germline CDR1 and CDR2 sequences are MDHEN and SYDVKM. CDR3 in amino acids: CASSFGTSGGLTGELFF. CDR3 DNA: TGTGCCAGCAGTTTCGGGACTAGCGGGGGACTCACCGGGGAGCTGTTTTTT. Supplemented by reference TRBV28 and TRBJ2-2, the full variable domain reads DVKVTQSSRYLVKRTGEKVFLECVQDMDHENMFWYRQDPGLGLRLIYFSYDVKMKEKGDIPEGYSVSREKKERFSLILESASTNQTSMYLCASSFGTSGGLTGELFFGEGSRLTVL.

The V and J genes are TRBV5-1 and TRBJ1-5; D is undetermined. The V end lost 2 bases, the J end lost 2 bases, and 8 bases lay between the germline ends. In germline, CDR1 is SGHRS, CDR2 YFSETQ. This CDR3 has 14 residues. For the CDR3, the DNA is TGCGCCAGCAGCTTACTCCCGGGCAATCAGCCCCAGCATTTT. Amino acids: CASSLLPGNQPQHF.

This sequence joins TRBV7-9 and TRBJ1-2; TRBD1 agrees at 9 bases. The length of the CDR3 is 14 residues. Germline CDR1 is SEHNR and CDR2 is FQNEAQ (reference sequence). V shed 1 base, J shed 14 bases, and the junction held 11 bases outside the gene matches. Here the CDR3 reads CASSLGTGGAEETF. The CDR3 region has the DNA TGTGCCAGCAGCTTAGGTACAGGGGGCGCGGAGGAGACCTTC.

Written as DNA, the CDR3 is TGTGCCTGGAATAGGGAGGAAGAGACCCAGTACTTC. Protein: CAWNREEETQYF. The chain has TRBV30 and TRBJ2-5; D might be TRBD2 (6 bases). Germline values: CDR1 GTSNPN, CDR2 SVGIG (reference sequence). V lost 4 bases and J lost 3, with 9 bases in between. The CDR3 consists of 12 residues. The complete variable domain, with remaining parts taken from reference TRBV30 and TRBJ2-5, reads SQTIHQWPATLVQPVGSPLSLECTVEGTSNPNLYWYRQAAGRGLQLLFYSVGIGQISSEVPQNLSASRPQDRQFILSSKKLLLSDSGFYLCAWNREEETQYFGPGTRLLVL.

This chain connects TRBV5-1 to TRBJ2-1; D possibly corresponds to TRBD2 (5 bases). V was trimmed by 4 bases and J by 8 bases, leaving 10 bases between them. Germline CDR1 is SGHRS and CDR2 is YFSETQ. The CDR3 extends over 12 amino acids. In DNA form, the CDR3 reads TGCGCCAGCAGCCCGGGATCCCATGAGCAGTTCTTC. Translation gives CASSPGSHEQFF.

The genes are TRBV7-9 and TRBJ1-4; 7 bases line up with TRBD1. Germline loops: CDR1 SEHNR, CDR2 FQNEAQ (reference sequence). Trimming removed 5 bases from V and 5 bases from J; junction bases left unmatched: 5. The CDR3 extends over 14 amino acids. Here the CDR3 DNA reads TGTGCCAGCAGCGAGGGACAGTGGAATGAAAAACTGTTTTTT. Protein: CASSEGQWNEKLFF.

V gene TRBV5-1 combines with J gene TRBJ2-2; the match to TRBD1 covers 9 bases. The trim removed 4 bases at V and 1 base at J, leaving 5 bases unmatched. Germline values: CDR1 SGHRS, CDR2 YFSETQ. The CDR3 extends over 16 amino acids. For the CDR3, the DNA is TGCGCCAGCAGCCTGGGGACAGGGAGGAACACCGGGGAGCTGTTTTTT. It codes for CASSLGTGRNTGELFF.

The chain combines TRBV29-1 with TRBJ2-3; 9 bases agree with TRBD1. The CDR3 sequence is 15 residues long. J was trimmed by 2 bases and V by 3 bases; bases with no gene match: 6. Per germline, CDR1 SQVTM and CDR2 ANQGSEA. CDR3 DNA: TGCAGCGTTGATCTTGACAGGGGGATCACAGATACGCAGTATTTT. It is translated as CSVDLDRGITDTQYF.

This clone was found a few times. The rearrangement uses TRBV6-1 and TRBJ2-1, with 7 bases that match TRBD1. V shed 8 bases, J shed 4 bases, and the junction held 2 bases outside the gene matches. This CDR3 is 12 amino acids long. Germline loops: CDR1 MNHNS, CDR2 SASEGT. Here the CDR3 reads CASGDSYNEQFF. DNA for the CDR3: TGTGCCAGCGGGGACAGTTACAATGAGCAGTTCTTC.

CDR3: CASSIGTGQGQPQHF. CDR3 sequence (DNA): TGTGCCAGTAGTATCGGGACAGGCCAAGGTCAGCCCCAGCATTTT. This rearrangement joins TRBV19 to TRBJ1-5, with TRBD1 matching 8 bases. The CDR3 has 15 amino acids. Unmatched junction bases numbered 7, after V lost 3 bases and J lost 6 bases. Germline CDR1 reads LNHDA; CDR2 reads SQIVND (reference sequence).

The chain links TRBV5-6 to TRBJ2-1, with 8 positions matching TRBD2. This CDR3 spans 13 amino acids. Germline V CDR1 and CDR2: SGHDT, YYEEEE. V shed 4 bases, J shed 7 bases, and the junction held 4 bases outside the gene matches. CDR3 region: CASSIGLANEQFF. CDR3 sequence (DNA): TGTGCCAGCAGCATAGGACTAGCTAATGAGCAGTTCTTC.

This chain joins TRBV11-1 and TRBJ1-3; 9 positions agree with TRBD1. Germline V CDR1 and CDR2: SGHAT, FQDESV (reference sequence). This CDR3 is built from 17 residues. With 5 bases clipped from V and 1 base from J, the junction kept 9 bases outside the gene matches. As DNA, the CDR3 is TGTGCCAGCAGCGCATCCTCACAGGGGGCATCTGGAAACACCATATATTTT. The encoded protein is CASSASSQGASGNTIYF.

The chain recombines TRBV18 with TRBJ1-1, with a weak D call TRBD1 (6 bases). Germline values: CDR1 KGHSH, CDR2 LQKENI. This CDR3 has 16 residues. Trimming stripped 8 bases from V and 0 bases from J, with 19 bases between. In DNA, the CDR3 is TGTGCCAGCACGACCCGGGACACGTATTTGAACACTGAAGCTTTCTTT. Translating it yields CASTTRDTYLNTEAFF.

This clone was recorded a few times. This sequence joins TRBV6-1 and TRBJ1-2; no definite D call. The CDR3 extends over 18 amino acids. Germline CDR1 reads MNHNS; CDR2 reads SASEGT. V gave up 2 bases and J gave up 5 bases, with 24 bases separating them. The CDR3 DNA reads as TGTGCCAGCAGTGAATGGGCTTGGAAAACGGACTCGGGGTATGGCTACACCTTC. This gives the protein CASSEWAWKTDSGYGYTF.

This clone was picked up a small number of times. The sample contains more than one DNA sequence encoding this CDR3. The chain carries TRBV30 and TRBJ1-2; maybe TRBD1 (5 bases). Looked up from germline, CDR1 is GTSNPN and CDR2 is SVGIG (reference sequence). The CDR3 consists of 14 residues. V was clipped by 0 bases and J by 0 bases, with 8 bases between them. The CDR3 DNA is TGTGCCTGGAGTGTGTACAGGACTAACTATGGCTACACCTTC. Protein: CAWSVYRTNYGYTF. The whole variable domain, remainder taken from reference TRBV30 and TRBJ1-2, is SQTIHQWPATLVQPVGSPLSLECTVEGTSNPNLYWYRQAAGRGLQLLFYSVGIGQISSEVPQNLSASRPQDRQFILSSKKLLLSDSGFYLCAWSVYRTNYGYTFGSGTRLTVV.

This chain connects TRBV18 to TRBJ1-4; 8 positions agree with TRBD1. The germline V gene encodes CDR1 KGHSH and CDR2 LQKENI. V lost 5 bases and J lost 6; bases outside the gene matches: 8. The CDR3 has 15 residues. Here the CDR3 reads CASSSGTGTDEKLFF. The CDR3 DNA reads TGTGCCAGCTCATCCGGGACAGGAACGGATGAAAAACTGTTTTTT.

V is TRBV5-1 and J is TRBJ1-3, with 8 bases that match TRBD1. CDR3 length: 14 residues. The ends lost 6 bases at V and 2 bases at J; junction bases unmatched: 4. The germline CDR1 and CDR2 sequences are SGHRS and YFSETQ. The CDR3 region has the DNA TGCGCCAGCACCGAACAGGGGGCTGGAAACACCATATATTTT. This gives the protein CASTEQGAGNTIYF. The whole variable domain, remainder taken from reference TRBV5-1 and TRBJ1-3, is KAGVTQTPRYLIKTRGQQVTLSCSPISGHRSVSWYQQTPGQGLQFLFEYFSETQRNKGNFPGRFSGRQFSNSRSEMNVSTLELGDSALYLCASTEQGAGNTIYFGEGSWLTVV.

This chain links TRBV10-1 with TRBJ1-5; perhaps TRBD1 as D (5 bases). Germline loops: CDR1 WNHNN, CDR2 SYGVQD (reference sequence). The CDR3 has 16 amino acids. V lost 0 bases and J lost 11, with 20 bases in between. The CDR3 DNA reads as TGCGCCAGCAGTGAGTCGAGGCAGGGCCCTGCTTCAGCCCAGCATTTT. It encodes CASSESRQGPASAQHF.

This clone was observed a few times. V gene TRBV9 combines with J gene TRBJ1-4, with D possibly matching TRBD1 (5 bases). CDR3 length: 13 amino acids. The V end was cut by 2 bases, the J end by 8 bases, with 10 bases between. In germline, CDR1 is SGDLS, CDR2 YYNGEE. The DNA of the CDR3 is TGTGCCAGCAGCGTCGGGGGGGTCGAAAAACTGTTTTTT. Its protein product is CASSVGGVEKLFF. The full variable domain, completed using reference TRBV9 and TRBJ1-4, is DSGVTQTPKHLITATGQRVTLRCSPRSGDLSVYWYQQSLDQGLQFLIQYYNGEERAKGNILERFSAQQFPDLHSELNLSSLELGDSALYFCASSVGGVEKLFFGSGTQLSVL.

The chain uses TRBV6-4 and TRBJ2-3, with 9 bases fitting TRBD2. The CDR3 runs to 14 residues. In germline, CDR1 is MRHNA, CDR2 SNTAGT. After removal of 4 bases from V and 9 bases from J, the junction contained 8 bases not matched to a gene. The CDR3 protein is CASSASGAPGTQYF. For the CDR3, the DNA is TGTGCCAGCAGTGCTAGCGGGGCCCCAGGGACGCAGTATTTT.

The rearrangement joins TRBV29-1 to TRBJ2-2, with TRBD1 as a possible D gene (6 bases). Germline loops: CDR1 SQVTM, CDR2 ANQGSEA. V lost 4 bases and J lost 0, with 9 bases in between. CDR3 size: 14 residues. The CDR3 loop is CSVGTETNTGELFF. In DNA form, the CDR3 reads TGCAGCGTTGGGACAGAGACGAACACCGGGGAGCTGTTTTTT.

The chain carries TRBV10-3 and TRBJ1-2; 10 bases line up with TRBD1. The junction had 8 bases not matched to a gene; V was cut back by 0 bases and J by 4 bases. The germline V gene encodes CDR1 ENHRY and CDR2 SYGVKD. The CDR3 covers 17 residues. The CDR3 sequence: CAISESIPGQGSYGYTF. CDR3 DNA sequence: TGTGCCATCAGTGAGTCGATCCCGGGACAGGGGAGCTATGGCTACACCTTC.

The V and J genes are TRBV19 and TRBJ1-1; the D gene is possibly TRBD1 (5 bases). The CDR3 totals 12 residues. In germline, CDR1 is LNHDA, CDR2 SQIVND (reference sequence). V lost 6 bases and J 4 bases, leaving 9 bases between the germline ends. The CDR3 is CASRQDPTEAFF. The CDR3 nucleotides read TGTGCCAGTAGACAGGATCCCACTGAAGCTTTCTTT.

The chain recombines TRBV28 with TRBJ1-5; D ambiguous. CDR1 is MDHEN, CDR2 SYDVKM, per germline. Trimming shortened V by 3 bases and J by 4 bases, and 16 bases separated the two germline ends. The length of the CDR3 is 16 residues. CDR3 bases: TGTGCCAGCAGTTTCCGTGGACTTCTACTAAATCAGCCCCAGCATTTT. Protein product: CASSFRGLLLNQPQHF.